This passage covers 8 T cell receptor beta chains from one sample sequenced in a study of pediatric ulcerative colitis (dated by TCRdb to between 2019 and 2020). Libraries came from the immunoSEQ multiplex PCR assay. This immuneACCESS table, as held by TCRdb, lists in-frame sequences with V and J called but not all clones. Of the missing ones, under half trace to an unresolved V gene in checked studies; the others have no known cause. The sample table holds around 10,000 clones, of which approximately 88% were seen once. Together, the top ten hold approximately 6.8% of the sample. Input material: blood. These receptor sequences come from a girl aged 5-17 years with moderate ulcerative colitis.

The chain is built from TRBV5-1 and TRBJ2-7; TRBD1 agrees at 9 bases. Germline assignment: CDR1 SGHRS and CDR2 YFSETQ. The CDR3 is made up of 14 amino acids. The V gene end was trimmed by 1 base and the J gene end by 6 bases; junction bases not matched to a gene: 5. CDR3 loop: CASSLLGQGFEQYF. The CDR3 DNA follows: TGCGCCAGCAGCTTGCTTGGACAGGGGTTCGAGCAGTACTTC.

The J gene is TRBJ1-2, the V gene TRBV19, with D perhaps matching TRBD1 (6 bases). From germline, CDR1 is LNHDA and CDR2 SQIVND (reference sequence). The length of the CDR3 is 14 residues. The ends were cut back, 4 bases at V and 3 bases at J, with 12 bases in the middle. The CDR3 loop reads CASSTGVTDYGYTF. The CDR3 bases are TGTGCCAGTAGTACAGGGGTGACAGACTATGGCTACACCTTC.

The J gene is TRBJ2-2, the V gene TRBV6-6; 7 bases fit TRBD1. The CDR3 is 16 residues long. Per the germline V gene, CDR1 is MNHNY and CDR2 is SVGAGI (reference sequence). V dropped 1 base and J dropped 2; count of bases not matched to a gene: 4. For the CDR3, the DNA is TGTGCCAGCAGTTACTTAGGACAGGAAAACACCGGGGAGCTGTTTTTT. This codes for CASSYLGQENTGELFF.

The chain joins TRBV27 to TRBJ1-4; D gene ambiguous. Germline V gives CDR1 MNHEY, CDR2 SMNVEV (reference sequence). The length of the CDR3 is 15 residues. V was clipped by 5 bases and J by 3 bases, with 13 bases between them. In nucleotides, the CDR3 is TGTGCCAGCAGTACCGTTCTTGCCCCTAATGAAAAACTGTTTTTT. Translating gives CASSTVLAPNEKLFF.

The chain recombines TRBV28 with TRBJ2-7, with a possible D match to TRBD1 (5 bases). Trimming pared 6 bases from V and 6 bases from J, leaving 12 bases between. The CDR3 covers 12 residues. CDR1 is MDHEN, CDR2 SYDVKM, per germline. CDR3 loop: CASSWTTGEQYF. The CDR3 region has the DNA TGTGCCAGCAGCTGGACAACCGGCGAGCAGTACTTC.

Comments on this clone: The junction departs from germline at one end; a sequencing error may be responsible. The chain carries TRBV10-3 and TRBJ2-3; the D is unclear. This CDR3 comprises 13 residues. Per the germline V gene, CDR1 is ENHRY and CDR2 is SYGVKD. CDR3 residues: CAISTSGTDTQYF. The DNA of the CDR3 is TGTGCCATCAGTACCTCAGGCACGGATACGCAGTATTTT.

This chain joins TRBV11-2 and TRBJ2-4, with D maybe TRBD2 (6 bases). Germline V CDR1 and CDR2: SGHAT, FQNNGV. This CDR3 region has 16 residues. Trimming removed 5 bases from V and 3 bases from J, with 17 bases in between. CDR3 coding DNA: TGTGCCAGCAGCAAAGAACAGGAGCGGGTCAAAAACATTCAGTACTTC. This gives the protein CASSKEQERVKNIQYF.

This chain uses TRBV5-1 with TRBJ2-7; D is unresolved. Germline lookup yields CDR1 SGHRS and CDR2 YFSETQ. This CDR3 region has 13 residues. With 0 bases removed from V and 2 bases from J, the gap between germline ends came to 6 bases. The CDR3 bases are TGCGCCAGCAGCTTGGCCACAACCTACGAGCAGTACTTC. This translates into CASSLATTYEQYF. Drawing the rest from reference TRBV5-1 and TRBJ2-7, the complete variable domain is KAGVTQTPRYLIKTRGQQVTLSCSPISGHRSVSWYQQTPGQGLQFLFEYFSETQRNKGNFPGRFSGRQFSNSRSEMNVSTLELGDSALYLCASSLATTYEQYFGPGTRLTVT.